Described below is a single TCR beta chain sequence and its context. Its antigen is currently unknown. This sample was taken from a study of T cells in localized non-small cell lung cancer. Study-level points and caveats: Uninvolved adjacent lung showed the highest T cell clonality, exceeding tumor. Of the top 100 tumor clones, median around 50 were in adjacent lung, 25 to 35 among its top 100. Sequencing involved a lone tumor region, leaving heterogeneity possible.

This CDR3 is 16 amino acids long. V was clipped by 5 bases and J by 2 bases; unmatched bases: 10. Germline assignment: CDR1 SNHLY and CDR2 FYNNEI. This table comes from immunoSEQ multiplex PCR, and its TCRdb copy is limited to in-frame clones, with some not included. The profile shows around 50,000 clones, about 80% of them singletons. The specimen was peripheral blood, collected before any cancer treatment. V gene TRBV2 combines with J gene TRBJ2-3; 7 bases agree with TRBD2. This TCR derives from a female donor aged 60 or older with stage II squamous cell lung carcinoma. The CDR3 protein is CASSPRAGFYTDTQYF. In DNA, the CDR3 is TGTGCCAGCAGTCCTCGAGCGGGGTTCTACACAGATACGCAGTATTTT.